A single sample gave rise to the 10 T cell receptor beta chains below, sequenced in a study of vaccination and CD4 T cells after COVID-19. Sequenced with the Oncomine TCR Beta short-read assay was DNA taken from cultured CD4+ T cells. TCRdb reprocessed the PCR reads with MiXCR, giving one entry per CDR3 protein. The sample includes more than 20,000 distinct CDR3 sequences, roughly 46% seen only once; the top ten take roughly 4.1%. Time point reported: late sampling 161 to 241 days after vaccination in three convalescent patients. Treatment in this sample: roughly 11-day PBMC culture with coronavirus spike peptide pools or control peptides (ViraFEST assay). Their antigens remain unidentified. Sequenced material: CD4+ T cells from blood, cultured in vitro, taken about 7 months after SARS-CoV-2 vaccination. These receptors all stem from a human donor who had recovered from COVID-19.

This clonotype was seen only a few times. DNA of the CDR3: TGTGCCAGCAGCTTAGGGGGCCCCAATGAGCCGGGGGCCAACGTCCTGACTTTC. It is translated as CASSLGGPNEPGANVLTF. V usage is TRBV7-3 and J usage is TRBJ2-6, with D maybe TRBD1 (6 bases). There are 18 residues in the CDR3. V was pared by 2 bases and J by 4 bases, with 18 bases between. CDR1 and CDR2 (germline): SGHTA, FQGTGA.

This clonotype has only a few counts. The genes are TRBV28 and TRBJ2-5; 7 nucleotides agree with TRBD1. The CDR3 contains 17 residues. V lost 4 bases to trimming and J lost 5 bases; unmatched junction nucleotides: 16. CDR1 and CDR2 from the germline V gene are MDHEN and SYDVKM. In nucleotides, the CDR3 is TGTGCCAGCAGTTACAACAGGGGCCCTAGTTCAGGGGAGACCCAGTACTTC. Protein product: CASSYNRGPSSGETQYF.

In its sample, this clonotype was seen a few times. The genes are TRBV6-1 and TRBJ2-5, with D maybe TRBD2 (5 bases). Germline V CDR1 and CDR2: MNHNS, SASEGT. Trimming stripped 5 bases from V and 9 bases from J, with 13 bases between. This CDR3 region has 12 residues. The CDR3 reads CASSPRGEAQYF. The CDR3 DNA sequence: TGTGCCAGCAGTCCCCGGGGAGAAGCCCAGTACTTC.

The CDR3 sequence: CASSPGPGETQYF. The CDR3 DNA follows: TGTGCCAGCTCGCCAGGCCCGGGGGAGACCCAGTACTTC. The V and J genes are TRBV6-1 and TRBJ2-5, with TRBD2 as a possible D gene (5 bases). V lost 8 bases and J lost 5, with 15 bases in between. The CDR3 extends over 13 amino acids. Germline CDR1 reads MNHNS; CDR2 reads SASEGT.

The V gene is TRBV20-1, the J gene TRBJ2-2, with no clear D. CDR1 and CDR2 (germline): DFQATT, SNEGSKA (reference sequence). The V end lost 0 bases, the J end lost 5 bases, and 10 bases lay between the germline ends. The CDR3 is 14 amino acids. The CDR3: CSARESTTTGELFF. DNA for the CDR3: TGCAGTGCTAGAGAATCCACTACGACCGGGGAGCTGTTTTTT.

The chain joins TRBV18 to TRBJ1-1, with 10 bases aligning to TRBD1. Germline loops: CDR1 KGHSH, CDR2 LQKENI. The V and J ends lost 0 bases and 4 bases, in that order; junction bases with no gene match: 2. CDR3 length equals 15 residues. As DNA, the CDR3 is TGTGCCAGCTCACCACCTGGGGACAGGGGCACTGAAGCTTTCTTT. Its protein product is CASSPPGDRGTEAFF.

This clonotype was seen a few times. The chain has TRBV20-1 and TRBJ2-1; 8 positions agree with TRBD2. CDR1 is DFQATT, CDR2 SNEGSKA, per germline (reference sequence). Trimming at V came to 3 bases and at J to 8 bases, leaving 6 bases not matched to a gene. This CDR3 has 13 residues. The CDR3 region has the DNA TGCAGTGCTAGGAGCGGGAGTCCGGATGAGCAGTTCTTC. It specifies CSARSGSPDEQFF.

The rearrangement links TRBV27 to TRBJ2-1; TRBD2 aligns across 10 bases. Germline loops: CDR1 MNHEY, CDR2 SMNVEV (reference sequence). The CDR3 runs to 16 residues. Germline trimming cut 4 bases from V and 6 bases from J; bases unmatched to any gene: 9. The CDR3 DNA reads TGTGCCAGCAGTTCGTCGGCTAGCGGGAGAGTCAATGAGCAGTTCTTC. Translated, it gives CASSSSASGRVNEQFF.

This clonotype occurred a few times. The chain combines TRBV6-1 with TRBJ2-7; a weak D match, TRBD1 (7 bases). Trimming stripped 5 bases from V and 0 bases from J, with 11 bases between. The CDR3 length is 14 residues. Germline CDR1 and CDR2: MNHNS and SASEGT. CDR3: CASSRQGGSYEQYF. CDR3 DNA sequence: TGTGCCAGCAGTAGACAGGGAGGCTCCTACGAGCAGTACTTC.

This clonotype was detected a few times. A read error may account for a junction end that differs from germline. The V gene is TRBV20-1, the J gene TRBJ1-4; perhaps TRBD1 as D (5 bases). Germline loops: CDR1 DFQATT, CDR2 SNEGSKA (reference sequence). This CDR3 spans 11 amino acids. In nucleotides, the CDR3 is TGCAGTGCTAGGGGTTCGGGGCAGACCTATTTT. Protein product: CSARGSGQTYF.